The count of the clone carrying this TCR beta chain is one. Trimming stripped 4 bases from V and 5 bases from J, with 14 bases between. The length of the CDR3 is 14 residues. Germline CDR1 is MNHEY and CDR2 is SMNVEV (reference sequence). This sample is drawn from a study of cytomegalovirus exposure and HLA in healthy donors. Study information: Among the 398 genotyped donors, approximately 80% were placed in the Caucasian-associated ancestry cluster.

It was with 60 Vbeta and 13 Jbeta primers that the PCR ran. Assay: immunoSEQ multiplex PCR; the TCRdb copy retains only in-frame clones and omits some. The table lists around 220,000 clones, over 60% of them singletons. This receptor was taken from a man younger than 30 in good health and CMV-seronegative. Material for sequencing was PBMCs. This chain uses TRBV27 with TRBJ2-5; D possibly corresponds to TRBD1 (5 bases). CDR3 residues: CASSSPGNQETQYF. In DNA, the CDR3 is TGTGCCAGCAGTTCCCCAGGGAATCAGGAGACCCAGTACTTC.